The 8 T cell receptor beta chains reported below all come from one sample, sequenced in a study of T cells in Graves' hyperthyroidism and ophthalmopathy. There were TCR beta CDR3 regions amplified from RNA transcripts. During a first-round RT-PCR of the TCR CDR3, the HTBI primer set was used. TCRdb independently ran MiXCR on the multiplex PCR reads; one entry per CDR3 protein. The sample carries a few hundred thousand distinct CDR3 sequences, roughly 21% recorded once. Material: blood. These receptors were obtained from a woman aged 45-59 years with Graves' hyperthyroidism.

In DNA form, the CDR3 reads TGTGCCAGCTCACCGGGACAGGGGACCAATCAGCCCCAGCATTTT. It encodes CASSPGQGTNQPQHF. The chain joins TRBV18 to TRBJ1-5; 10 nucleotides align to TRBD1. Trimming at V came to 3 bases and at J to 3 bases, leaving 2 bases not matched to a gene. The CDR3 loop spans 15 amino acids. Germline values: CDR1 KGHSH, CDR2 LQKENI.

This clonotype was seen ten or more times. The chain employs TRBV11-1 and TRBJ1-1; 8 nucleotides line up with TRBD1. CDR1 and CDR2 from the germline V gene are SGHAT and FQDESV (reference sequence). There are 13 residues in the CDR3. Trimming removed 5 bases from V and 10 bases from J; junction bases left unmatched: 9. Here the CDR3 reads CASSLTGQGRAFF. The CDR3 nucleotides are TGTGCCAGCAGCCTGACAGGACAGGGTCGAGCTTTCTTT.

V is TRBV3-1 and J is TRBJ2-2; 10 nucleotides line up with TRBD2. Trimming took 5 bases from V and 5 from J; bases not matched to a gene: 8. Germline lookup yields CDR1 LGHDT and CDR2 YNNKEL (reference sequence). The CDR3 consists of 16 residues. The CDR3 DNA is TGTGCCAGCAGCATGAGCGGGGGGGCCCGAACCGGGGAGCTGTTTTTT. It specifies CASSMSGGARTGELFF.

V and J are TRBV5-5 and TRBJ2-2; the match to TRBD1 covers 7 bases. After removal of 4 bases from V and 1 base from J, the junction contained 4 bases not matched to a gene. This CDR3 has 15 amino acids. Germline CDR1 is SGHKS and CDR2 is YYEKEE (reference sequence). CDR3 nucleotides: TGTGCCAGCAGCCAGACAGGGCAGAACACCGGGGAGCTGTTTTTT. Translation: CASSQTGQNTGELFF.

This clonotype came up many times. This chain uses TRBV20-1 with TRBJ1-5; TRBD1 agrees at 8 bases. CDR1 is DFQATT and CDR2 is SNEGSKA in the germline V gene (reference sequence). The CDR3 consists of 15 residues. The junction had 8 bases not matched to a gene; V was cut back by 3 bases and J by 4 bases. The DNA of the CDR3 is TGCAGTGCTAGCTCGGACAGGGTTGGTAATCAGCCCCAGCATTTT. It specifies CSASSDRVGNQPQHF.

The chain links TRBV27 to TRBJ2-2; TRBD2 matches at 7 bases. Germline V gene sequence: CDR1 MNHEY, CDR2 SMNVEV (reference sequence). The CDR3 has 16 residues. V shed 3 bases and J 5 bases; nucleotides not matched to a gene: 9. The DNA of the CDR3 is TGTGCCAGCAGTTTTATAGGACTAGGCGGTACCGGGGAGCTGTTTTTT. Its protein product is CASSFIGLGGTGELFF.

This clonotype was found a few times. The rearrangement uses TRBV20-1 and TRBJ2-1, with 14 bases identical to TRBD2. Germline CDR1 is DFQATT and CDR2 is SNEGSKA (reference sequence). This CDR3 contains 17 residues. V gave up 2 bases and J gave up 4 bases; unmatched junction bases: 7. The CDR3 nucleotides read TGCAGTGCTAGACCCCCCGGGACTAGCGGGGGTTACAATGAGCAGTTCTTC. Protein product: CSARPPGTSGGYNEQFF.

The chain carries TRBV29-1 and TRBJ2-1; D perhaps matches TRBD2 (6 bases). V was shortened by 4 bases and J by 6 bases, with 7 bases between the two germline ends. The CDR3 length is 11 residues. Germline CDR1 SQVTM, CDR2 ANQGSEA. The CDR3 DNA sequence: TGCAGCGTTGTCGGGGGCAATGAGCAGTTCTTC. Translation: CSVVGGNEQFF.